Listed below are T cell receptor beta chains from one sample, sequenced in a study of blood T cells in healthy people across ages. One entry per CDR3 protein results from TCRdb running MiXCR on the 5' RACE reads. Here the sample spans about 750,000 distinct CDR3 sequences, 40% to 65% being singletons. What was sequenced was blood. Receptors were obtained from a man older than 75 in good health. CDR3s leave out the opening cysteine and the closing phenylalanine or tryptophan. Fields, in order: V gene, CDR3 protein.

v_call: TRBV20-1
cdr3_aa: SARAPPDNTEAF

v_call: TRBV5-1
cdr3_aa: ASSLFASPGETQY

v_call: TRBV12-3/TRBV12-4
cdr3_aa: ASSSSGTREGTQY

v_call: TRBV13
cdr3_aa: ASSKRQNIGTEAF

v_call: TRBV2
cdr3_aa: ASSRLGQIGETQY

v_call: TRBV18
cdr3_aa: ASPPRARQGAREQY

v_call: TRBV30
cdr3_aa: AWTNKETQY

v_call: TRBV29-1
cdr3_aa: SVIGGFGLAGRLYEQY

v_call: TRBV6-1
cdr3_aa: ASRDLLAGGNYNEQF

v_call: TRBV25-1
cdr3_aa: ASSPPGASGANVLT

v_call: TRBV12-3/TRBV12-4
cdr3_aa: ASSTSGGGGYT

v_call: TRBV29-1
cdr3_aa: SVEKGGAYEQY

v_call: TRBV7-2
cdr3_aa: ASSPGAVATDTQY

v_call: TRBV12-5
cdr3_aa: ASGLGTGANVLT

v_call: TRBV6-2/TRBV6-3
cdr3_aa: ASSYPGQGSYNEQY

v_call: TRBV4-2
cdr3_aa: VSSQEGLAGPETQY

v_call: TRBV21-1
cdr3_aa: ASSKRSEQF

v_call: TRBV6-5
cdr3_aa: ASSYRTGTTGNSPLH

v_call: TRBV7-2
cdr3_aa: ASSQLGTGGRDEQF

v_call: TRBV20-1
cdr3_aa: SARGQANYGYT

v_call: TRBV27
cdr3_aa: ASSLRGAGEQY

v_call: TRBV12-3/TRBV12-4
cdr3_aa: ASSARGTEQNIQY

v_call: TRBV7-2
cdr3_aa: ASSLNSGQFYYGYT

v_call: TRBV7-3
cdr3_aa: ASSPGLAGAVERF

v_call: TRBV15
cdr3_aa: ATSTIDRGTQH

v_call: TRBV28
cdr3_aa: ASSPPGARTGELF

v_call: TRBV24-1
cdr3_aa: ATSPGQGDSPLH

v_call: TRBV5-1
cdr3_aa: ASSLTAGTTGYEQY

v_call: TRBV6-5
cdr3_aa: ASRRQGATDTQY

v_call: TRBV28
cdr3_aa: ASSPGYRGRTGELF

v_call: TRBV27
cdr3_aa: ASSLSKREGDEQY

v_call: TRBV5-1
cdr3_aa: ASSLQGGYEQY

v_call: TRBV9
cdr3_aa: ASSVGGLAGGEETQY

v_call: TRBV20-1
cdr3_aa: SARGGTPVQETQY

v_call: TRBV11-3
cdr3_aa: ASSGRAGGGTDTQY

v_call: TRBV20-1
cdr3_aa: SAHSGPYEQY

v_call: TRBV20-1
cdr3_aa: SASQAETAQETQY

v_call: TRBV16
cdr3_aa: ASSQLGSYEQY

v_call: TRBV27
cdr3_aa: ASSFLTSALSYEQY

v_call: TRBV6-6
cdr3_aa: ASRLPGQESEQY

v_call: TRBV5-1
cdr3_aa: ASSSDSGYT

v_call: TRBV3-1
cdr3_aa: ASSPSTGWSSYEQY

v_call: TRBV4-1
cdr3_aa: ASSQDGPPDRATSGANVLT

v_call: TRBV7-8
cdr3_aa: ASSLGGASRRETQY

v_call: TRBV9
cdr3_aa: ASSVGGQGTYEQY

v_call: TRBV12-3/TRBV12-4
cdr3_aa: ASTRTGTGDKLF

v_call: TRBV6-5
cdr3_aa: ASRTAGTSSRYAY

v_call: TRBV12-5
cdr3_aa: ASGFNQGLNSNQPQH

v_call: TRBV7-2
cdr3_aa: ASSLGQYLGYT

v_call: TRBV29-1
cdr3_aa: SGQTGTETQY

v_call: TRBV10-3
cdr3_aa: AISVGQETQF

v_call: TRBV29-1
cdr3_aa: SFRTGSGYGYT

v_call: TRBV9
cdr3_aa: ASSVRAGNYEQY

v_call: TRBV5-1
cdr3_aa: ASSLVGDMMDEQF